This T cell receptor (beta chain) was sequenced for a study of glioma-infiltrating T cells after dendritic cell vaccination. Broader study findings: Few patients contributed both blood and tumor specimens.

This clone was observed once. Its antigen is unidentified. Germline CDR1 reads SGHDN; CDR2 reads FVKESK. CDR3 length: 16 residues. Trimming shortened V by 4 bases and J by 8 bases, and 21 bases separated the two germline ends. The time point is: after dendritic cell vaccination, including at tumor progression/relapse. Selection required adequate fresh-frozen tumor tissue plus more than two years' survival data. Blood PBMC samples: pre-vaccination, two weeks post third vaccination, and at tumor progression. The primer mix had 60 V beta and 13 J beta primers. Only in-frame clones appear in the TCRdb table, and some are missing; sequencing was by immunoSEQ multiplex PCR. The sample shows 85,000 to 100,000 clones, 85% of them seen only once.

The receptor was isolated from a human donor with glioblastoma. The genes are TRBV14 and TRBJ2-1; D is possibly TRBD2 (7 bases). The source material was blood, sampled after dendritic cell vaccination. CDR3 sequence reads: CASSPRTKGGGDEQFF. The CDR3 DNA is TGTGCCAGCAGCCCCAGAACGAAGGGGGGGGGCGATGAGCAGTTCTTC.